This T cell receptor (beta chain) is from a study of shared clonotypes between healthy human individuals. The CDR3 runs to 14 residues. J lost 2 bases, V lost 6 bases, and 5 bases had no gene match. CDR1 LNHDA and CDR2 SQIVND come from the germline V gene (reference sequence). Assay used: immunoSEQ multiplex PCR; TCRdb lists only in-frame clones, some missing. This table has roughly 2.2 million clones, about nine tenths appearing once. The clonotype comes from a man aged 18 to 30 in good health. Some clones in this sample may be carry-over from other donors' samples. This chain links TRBV19 with TRBJ2-3; 7 positions agree with TRBD2. Sequenced input: naive CD4+ T cells from PBMCs. The subset here: CD45RA+ positively selected. CDR3 coding DNA: TGTGCCAGTAGCCCCGGGGGGTCCACAGATACGCAGTATTTT. It codes for CASSPGGSTDTQYF.